The source of this TCR beta chain is a study of cytomegalovirus exposure and HLA in healthy donors. Study at large: Prior work identified some 120 million unique TCR beta sequences in approximately 180 million T cells. Study-wide results and limits: An analysis that came later showed most CMV-associated TCR beta chains appearing HLA-restricted. Later analysis revealed greater clonal expansion in HLA-associated TCR beta chains than in equally common others.

Germline CDR1 reads SGHNT; CDR2 reads YYREEE (reference sequence). The CDR3 covers 16 residues. Germline trimming cut 1 base from V and 4 bases from J; bases unmatched to any gene: 7. Primers: 60 Vbeta forward and 13 Jbeta reverse. Profiled with immunoSEQ multiplex PCR; TCRdb holds only in-frame clones, not every one. This sample has 150,000 to 200,000 clones, with 84% found just once. Points on this clone: What it binds is not known.

The sample was PBMCs. The gene calls are TRBV5-4 and TRBJ2-5; 10 nucleotides match TRBD2. The TCR was taken from a man aged 45-65 years in good health and CMV-seropositive. As DNA, the CDR3 is TGTGCCAGCAGCTTGAATAGCGGGGGGATTGGAGAGACCCAGTACTTC. Translated, it gives CASSLNSGGIGETQYF. Supplemented by reference TRBV5-4 and TRBJ2-5, the full variable domain reads ETGVTQSPTHLIKTRGQQVTLRCSSQSGHNTVSWYQQALGQGPQFIFQYYREEENGRGNFPPRFSGLQFPNYSSELNVNALELDDSALYLCASSLNSGGIGETQYFGPGTRLLVL.